This record concerns one T cell receptor (beta chain) sequence. The data were taken from a study of blood T cell repertoires in COVID-19. Study in general: COVID-19 samples, acute and convalescent, were from the United States, Italy and Spain. PBMCs, B-cell-depleted T cells, or T cells provided the cDNA or gDNA that made up the material.

Trimming took 5 bases from V and 5 from J; bases not matched to a gene: 9. Per the germline V gene, CDR1 is MDHEN and CDR2 is SYDVKM. The CDR3 covers 15 residues. Seattle patient enrollment occurred during active infection, with longitudinal follow-up thereafter. Original processing methods: How many nucleated cells were present was estimated from reference gene primer amplification. The method was immunoSEQ multiplex PCR; TCRdb's version includes in-frame clones alone and lacks a portion of them. That table supplies the V and J calls and clone size; D and trimming were determined from the DNA. Of some 320,000 clones in the sample, roughly 89% were seen once.

The chain carries TRBV28 and TRBJ1-1, with TRBD1 identical over 9 bases. The clonotype comes from a woman aged 25-40 years with COVID-19, enrolled during active disease. The sample comprised peripheral blood. In DNA, the CDR3 is TGTGCCAGCAGTCAATACAGGGGGCTTTTTACTGAAGCTTTCTTT. It yields the protein CASSQYRGLFTEAFF. Variable domain in full (rest from reference TRBV28 and TRBJ1-1): DVKVTQSSRYLVKRTGEKVFLECVQDMDHENMFWYRQDPGLGLRLIYFSYDVKMKEKGDIPEGYSVSREKKERFSLILESASTNQTSMYLCASSQYRGLFTEAFFGQGTRLTVV.